Reported below is one TCR beta chain. The clone's antigen remains unknown. Base quality data are lacking; no much larger clone is found one base away. From the second PCR step on, the TCR alpha and beta chain libraries were amplified in separate reactions. Donor CMV status was determined by IFNgamma production from CD4+ T cells after overnight stimulation of fresh PBMCs with CMV viral lysate. Using Miltenyi beads, CD4 T cells were first positively selected, and CD8 T cells were then positively selected from the CD4-negative fraction. Cells were stained for CD3, CD4, CD8, CD45RA, CD27 and a live/dead dye and were sorted on a BD Aria II into four subsets based on CD45RA and CD27. Three healthy volunteers provided blood, and the blood of each volunteer was split into CD4 and CD8 T cells and then into four differentiation subsets. Roughly 110 ml of peripheral blood was collected from each donor, and PBMC were isolated by Ficoll-Paque PLUS density-gradient centrifugation. After sorting, cells were lysed in RLT buffer, RNA was extracted using a Qiagen RNeasy kit, and the extracted RNA was stored at -80 degrees C.

To prepare the library, UMI-ligation and nested PCR was applied. The beta constant-region primer consisted of an equimolar mixture of two oligonucleotides that together covered TRBC1 and TRBC2. A single-stranded oligonucleotide containing the SP2 primer and a 12-nucleotide UMI was joined to the 3' end of the cDNA by T4 RNA ligase 1. The ligated cDNA went through four rounds of PCR with nested alpha and beta constant-region primers together with the SP2 primer. Incubation of the ligation reaction was carried out at 16 degrees C for about 20-25 hours. PCR2 was usually performed as a SYBR Green qPCR and halted at a preset threshold so that over-amplification would not occur. Agencourt AMPure XP magnetic beads were used for all purifications after the first. Libraries were quantified by Qubit and checked on a TapeStation, with a main peak expected near 650 bp. Pooled libraries were sequenced on an Illumina MiSeq using v2 2x251 paired-end kits, and typically about 1-2.3 million reads were obtained per sample. Each sample was pooled at approximately 4.3 nM, and about 4.5-7% PhiX was included to help cluster recognition. As for the authors' bioinformatics: FASTQ reads processed by Demultiplexor were assigned V and J genes by Decombinator through tag matching that tolerated a single base-pair mismatch. Collapsinator used UMIs to correct both sequencing errors and frequency errors arising from PCR heterogeneity. TCRs were translated and CDR3s were extracted from the conserved cysteine to the FGXG phenylalanine by CDR3Translator, with non-productive sequences being flagged. Gini, Shannon entropy and inverse Simpson indices were calculated on repertoires subsampled to equal numbers of UMI-defined TCRs. Power-law fits to clonotype abundance distributions were performed by maximum likelihood within the linear range. For one naive CD8 sample, the pipeline and MIGEC produced similar UMI counts, unique TCR numbers and clonal distributions. A set of approximately 6,800 CMV-associated CDR3 sequences, compiled from VDJdb and a published dataset, was used to search the repertoires. TCRdb reworked the public reads: Q25 trimming with fastp, MiXCR clone assembly, productive beta chains retained. Identical CDR3 protein sequences are pooled into one entry, listed with their most common genes and DNA. TCRdb's processing, not the authors' own work, is the source of the V and J calls. The sample data list tens of thousands of distinct CDR3 sequences, and around 14% of these were observed just once. The top ten hold around 0.99% of the sample.

This record comes from a study of naive and memory T cell subsets (TCRdb year 2017). As for the study more broadly: Sorted naive and memory T cell subsets from peripheral blood were analyzed in the study using a UMI-based, open-source pipeline for TCR alpha and beta sequencing. RNA was DNase-treated and reverse transcribed with TCR constant-region primers, mostly using SuperScript III. Complete agreement was observed between the functional CMV T cell responses and the IgG serology results.

From V the trimming removes 5 bases and from J it removes 5 bases, while the gene matches leave 4 bases of the junction unaccounted for. Spanning cysteine to phenylalanine, the CDR3 consists of 14 amino acids. The read is trimmed to its CDR3 DNA, 42 bases read in frame from base 1. CDR1 and CDR2 (MNHNY, SVGAGI) derive from the germline V gene (reference sequence). Overall results and qualifications from the work: A clonotype was defined as a single alpha or beta chain sequence rather than as a paired alpha/beta receptor. In both CD4 and CD8 cells, a rise in Gini index and a fall in Shannon and inverse Simpson diversity were observed from naive through CM, EM and EMRA. TCR abundance followed a power law with an exponent that was different for naive and memory subsets but consistent across the three individuals. RNA-based TCR counts may be influenced by expression changes linked to T cell activation and differentiation. The repertoire findings for the naive and memory subsets could not be validated against a ground truth because none was available. Following error correction, more than 85% of naive TCR sequences occurred only once, which made naive abundance distributions much steeper than those of memory subsets.

The V and J segments used are TRBV6-6 and TRBJ1-4, with TRBD1 identical over 8 junction bases. Sequenced input: central memory CD4+ T cells from blood. Reading the label with the study, this specimen's cell subset or site is: central memory, CD45RA- CD27+. This receptor was taken from a human donor in good health. DNA sequence: TGTGCCAGCAGTCTGACAGGGGAAAATGAAAAACTGTTTTTT. It encodes CASSLTGENEKLFF.